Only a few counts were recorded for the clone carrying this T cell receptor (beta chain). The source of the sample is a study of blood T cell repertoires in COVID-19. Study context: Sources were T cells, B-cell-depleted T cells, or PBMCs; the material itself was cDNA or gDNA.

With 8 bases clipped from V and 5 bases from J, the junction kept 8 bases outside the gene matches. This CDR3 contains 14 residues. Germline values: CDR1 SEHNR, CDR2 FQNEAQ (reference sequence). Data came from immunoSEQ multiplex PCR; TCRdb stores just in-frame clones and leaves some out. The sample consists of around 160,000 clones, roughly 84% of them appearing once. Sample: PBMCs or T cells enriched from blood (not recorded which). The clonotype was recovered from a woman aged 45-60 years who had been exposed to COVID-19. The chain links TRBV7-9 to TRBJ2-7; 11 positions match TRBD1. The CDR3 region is CASGTGGFLHEQYF. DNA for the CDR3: TGTGCCAGCGGGACAGGGGGATTCCTCCACGAGCAGTACTTC.